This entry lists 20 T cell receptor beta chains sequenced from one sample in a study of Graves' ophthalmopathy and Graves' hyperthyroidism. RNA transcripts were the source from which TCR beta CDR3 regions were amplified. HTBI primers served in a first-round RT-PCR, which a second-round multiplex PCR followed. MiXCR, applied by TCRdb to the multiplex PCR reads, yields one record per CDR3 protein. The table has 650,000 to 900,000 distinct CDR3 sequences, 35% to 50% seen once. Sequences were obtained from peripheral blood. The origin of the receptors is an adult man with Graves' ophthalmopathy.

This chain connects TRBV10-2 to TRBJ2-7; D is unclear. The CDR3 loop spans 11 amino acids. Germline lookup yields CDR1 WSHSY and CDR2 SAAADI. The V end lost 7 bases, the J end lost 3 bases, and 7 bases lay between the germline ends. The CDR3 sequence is CASKSGYEQYF. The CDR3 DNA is TGCGCCAGCAAGTCAGGCTACGAGCAGTACTTC.

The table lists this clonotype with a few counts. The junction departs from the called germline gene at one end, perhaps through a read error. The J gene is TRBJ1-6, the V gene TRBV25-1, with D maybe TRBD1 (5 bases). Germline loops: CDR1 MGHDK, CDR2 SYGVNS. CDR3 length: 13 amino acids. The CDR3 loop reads CASSEWGNSPLHF. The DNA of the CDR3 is TGTGCCAGCAGCGAATGGGGGAATTCACCCCTCCACTTT.

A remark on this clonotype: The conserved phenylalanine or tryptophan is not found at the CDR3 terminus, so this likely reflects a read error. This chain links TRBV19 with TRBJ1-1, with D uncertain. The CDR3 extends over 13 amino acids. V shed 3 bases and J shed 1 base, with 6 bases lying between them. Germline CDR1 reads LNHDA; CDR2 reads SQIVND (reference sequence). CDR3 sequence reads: CASSMLGNTEAFL. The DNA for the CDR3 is TGTGCCAGTAGTATGTTAGGGAACACTGAAGCTTTCCTT.

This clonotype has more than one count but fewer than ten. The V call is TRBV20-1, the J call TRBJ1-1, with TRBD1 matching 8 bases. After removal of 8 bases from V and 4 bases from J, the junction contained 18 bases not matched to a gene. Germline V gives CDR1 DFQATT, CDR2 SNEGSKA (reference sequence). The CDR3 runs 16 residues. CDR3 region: CSTFSRTGPGATEAFF. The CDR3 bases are TGCAGTACCTTCAGTAGGACAGGGCCGGGAGCCACTGAAGCTTTCTTT.

CDR3 region: CSVETQGKDTQYF. The CDR3 DNA sequence: TGCAGCGTTGAGACGCAGGGGAAAGATACGCAGTATTTT. The rearrangement links TRBV29-1 to TRBJ2-3; tentatively, D is TRBD1 (6 bases). CDR3 length: 13 amino acids. Germline CDR1 SQVTM, CDR2 ANQGSEA. V shed 3 bases and J shed 5 bases, with 12 bases lying between them.

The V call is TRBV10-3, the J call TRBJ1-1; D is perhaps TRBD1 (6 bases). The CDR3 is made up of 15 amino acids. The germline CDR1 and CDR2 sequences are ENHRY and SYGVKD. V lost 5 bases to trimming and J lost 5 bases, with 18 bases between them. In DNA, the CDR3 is TGTGCCATCAGTTTAATGGGGGGCGCCGGAACTGAAGCTTTCTTT. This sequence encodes CAISLMGGAGTEAFF.

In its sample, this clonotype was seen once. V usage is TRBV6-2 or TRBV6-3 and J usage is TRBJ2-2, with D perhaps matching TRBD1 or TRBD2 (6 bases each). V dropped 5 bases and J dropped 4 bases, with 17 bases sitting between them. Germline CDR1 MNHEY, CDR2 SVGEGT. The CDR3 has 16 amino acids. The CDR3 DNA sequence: TGTGCCAGCAGTAACGGGCCAGAGGGGGGCACCGGGGAGCTGTTTTTT. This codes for CASSNGPEGGTGELFF.

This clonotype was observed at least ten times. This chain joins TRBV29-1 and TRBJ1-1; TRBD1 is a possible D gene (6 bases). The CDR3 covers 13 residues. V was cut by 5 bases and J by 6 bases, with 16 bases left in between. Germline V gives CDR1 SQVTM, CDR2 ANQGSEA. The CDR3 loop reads CSVRTGQMSEAFF. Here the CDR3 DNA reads TGCAGCGTTCGAACAGGGCAGATGTCTGAAGCTTTCTTT.

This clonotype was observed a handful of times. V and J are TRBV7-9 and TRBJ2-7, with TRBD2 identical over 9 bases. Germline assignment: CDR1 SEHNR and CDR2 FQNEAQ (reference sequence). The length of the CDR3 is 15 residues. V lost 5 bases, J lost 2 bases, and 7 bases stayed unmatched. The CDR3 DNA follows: TGTGCCAGCAGCCCTAGCGGGAAGACTCCCTACGAGCAGTACTTC. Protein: CASSPSGKTPYEQYF.

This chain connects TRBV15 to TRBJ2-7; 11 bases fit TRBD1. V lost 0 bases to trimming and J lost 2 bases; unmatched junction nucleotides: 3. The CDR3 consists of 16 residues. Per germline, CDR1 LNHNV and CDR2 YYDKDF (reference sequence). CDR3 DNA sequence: TGTGCCACCAGCAGAGATCGGGACAGGGGGACCTACGAGCAGTACTTC. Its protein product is CATSRDRDRGTYEQYF.

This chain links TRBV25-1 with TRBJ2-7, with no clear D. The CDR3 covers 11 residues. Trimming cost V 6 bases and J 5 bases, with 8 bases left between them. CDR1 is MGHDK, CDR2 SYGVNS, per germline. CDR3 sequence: CASRFSDEQYF. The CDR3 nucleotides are TGTGCCAGCAGGTTCTCAGACGAGCAGTACTTC.

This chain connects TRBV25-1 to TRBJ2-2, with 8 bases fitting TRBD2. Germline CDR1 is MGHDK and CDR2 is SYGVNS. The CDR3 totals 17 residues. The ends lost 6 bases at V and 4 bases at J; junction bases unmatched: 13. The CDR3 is CASRSGTSRRVTGELFF. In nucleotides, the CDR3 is TGTGCCAGCAGATCCGGGACTAGTCGGCGGGTCACCGGGGAGCTGTTTTTT.

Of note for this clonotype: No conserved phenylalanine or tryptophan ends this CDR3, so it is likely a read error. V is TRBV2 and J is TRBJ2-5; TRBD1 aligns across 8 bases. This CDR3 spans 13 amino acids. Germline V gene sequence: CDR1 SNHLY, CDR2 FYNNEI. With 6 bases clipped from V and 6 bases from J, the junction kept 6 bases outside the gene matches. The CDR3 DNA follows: TGTGCCAGCAGGGACAGGGAGGTGCAGACCCAGTACTCC. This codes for CASRDREVQTQYS.

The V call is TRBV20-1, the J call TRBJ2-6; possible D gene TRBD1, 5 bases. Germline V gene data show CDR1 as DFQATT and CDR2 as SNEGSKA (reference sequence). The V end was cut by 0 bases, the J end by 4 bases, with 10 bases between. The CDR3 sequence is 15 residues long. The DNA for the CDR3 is TGCAGTGCTAGAGACAGGGTAGACGGGGCCAACGTCCTGACTTTC. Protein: CSARDRVDGANVLTF.

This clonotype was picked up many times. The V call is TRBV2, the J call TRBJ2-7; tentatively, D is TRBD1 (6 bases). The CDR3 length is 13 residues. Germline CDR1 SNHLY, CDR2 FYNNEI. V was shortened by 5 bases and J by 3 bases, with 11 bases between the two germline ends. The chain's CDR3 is CASSWDTGYEQYF. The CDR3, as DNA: TGTGCCAGCAGTTGGGACACCGGCTACGAGCAGTACTTC.

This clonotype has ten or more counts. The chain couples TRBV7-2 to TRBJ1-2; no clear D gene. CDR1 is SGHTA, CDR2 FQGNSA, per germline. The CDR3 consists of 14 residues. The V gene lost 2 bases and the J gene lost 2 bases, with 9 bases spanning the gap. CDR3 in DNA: TGTGCCAGCAGCTTACCGGGGATGAACTATGGCTACACCTTC. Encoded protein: CASSLPGMNYGYTF. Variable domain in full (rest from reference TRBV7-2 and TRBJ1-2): GAGVSQSPSNKVTEKGKDVELRCDPISGHTALYWYRQSLGQGLEFLIYFQGNSAPDKSGLPSDRFSAERTGGSVSTLTIQRTQQEDSAVYLCASSLPGMNYGYTFGSGTRLTVV.

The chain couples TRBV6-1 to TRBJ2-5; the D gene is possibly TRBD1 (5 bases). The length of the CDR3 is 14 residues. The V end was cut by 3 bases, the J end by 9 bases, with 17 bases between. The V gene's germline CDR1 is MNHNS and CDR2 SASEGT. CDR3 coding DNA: TGTGCCAGCAGTGAGGGCAGGGCCAATCAGCCCCAGTACTTC. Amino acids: CASSEGRANQPQYF.

CDR3 sequence reads: CASSDFSAGGSNQPQHF. The CDR3 coding sequence is TGTGCCAGCAGTGATTTCTCGGCAGGGGGATCCAATCAGCCCCAGCATTTT. The chain carries TRBV6-1 and TRBJ1-5; 7 positions agree with TRBD1. CDR1 and CDR2 from the germline V gene are MNHNS and SASEGT. V shed 3 bases, J shed 3 bases, and the junction held 11 bases outside the gene matches. This CDR3 has 17 residues.

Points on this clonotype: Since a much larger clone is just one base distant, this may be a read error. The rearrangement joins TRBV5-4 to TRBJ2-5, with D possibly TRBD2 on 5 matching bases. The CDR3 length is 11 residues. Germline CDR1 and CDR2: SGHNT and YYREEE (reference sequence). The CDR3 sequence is CASSSWENQYF. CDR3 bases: TGTGCCAGCAGCTCGTGGGAGAACCAGTACTTC.

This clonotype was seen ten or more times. CDR3 protein: CASASGQPQHF. The CDR3 DNA sequence: TGTGCCAGCGCGTCGGGACAGCCCCAGCATTTT. The chain uses TRBV19 and TRBJ1-5; D unclear. V was shortened by 9 bases and J by 7 bases, with 10 bases between the two germline ends. The germline CDR1 and CDR2 sequences are LNHDA and SQIVND (reference sequence). The CDR3 contains 11 residues.